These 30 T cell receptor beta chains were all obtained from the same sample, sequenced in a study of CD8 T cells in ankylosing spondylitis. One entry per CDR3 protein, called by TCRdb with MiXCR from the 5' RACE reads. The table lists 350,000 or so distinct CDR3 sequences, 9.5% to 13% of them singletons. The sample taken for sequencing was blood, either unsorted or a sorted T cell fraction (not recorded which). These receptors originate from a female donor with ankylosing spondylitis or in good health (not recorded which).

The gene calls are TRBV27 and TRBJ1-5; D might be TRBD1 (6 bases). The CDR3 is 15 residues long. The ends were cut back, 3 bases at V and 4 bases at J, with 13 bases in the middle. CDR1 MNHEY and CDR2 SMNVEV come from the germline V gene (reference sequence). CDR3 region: CASSFRGHPNQPQHF. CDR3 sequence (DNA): TGTGCCAGCAGTTTTCGGGGACACCCGAATCAGCCCCAGCATTTT.

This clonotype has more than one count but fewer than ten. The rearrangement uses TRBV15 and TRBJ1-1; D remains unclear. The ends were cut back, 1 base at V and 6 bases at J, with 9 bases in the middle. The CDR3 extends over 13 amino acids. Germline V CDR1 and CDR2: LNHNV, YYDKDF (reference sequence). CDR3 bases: TGTGCCACCAGCAGAGCTTTCCCCGCTGAAGCTTTCTTT. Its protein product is CATSRAFPAEAFF.

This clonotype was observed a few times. The CDR3 DNA follows: TGTGCCAGCAGCCCCGGGACTCGAACTAATGAAAAACTGTTTTTT. This gives the protein CASSPGTRTNEKLFF. The chain combines TRBV12-3 or TRBV12-4 with TRBJ1-4, with a tentative D call TRBD1 (5 bases). V was cut by 6 bases and J by 1 base, with 12 bases left in between. CDR3 length: 15 amino acids.

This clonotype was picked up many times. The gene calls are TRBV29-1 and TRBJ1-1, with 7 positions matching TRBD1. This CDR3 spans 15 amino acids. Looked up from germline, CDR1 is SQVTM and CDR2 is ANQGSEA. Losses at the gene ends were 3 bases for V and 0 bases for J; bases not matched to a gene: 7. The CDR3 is CSVEFTGALNTEAFF. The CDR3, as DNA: TGCAGCGTTGAGTTTACAGGGGCCTTGAACACTGAAGCTTTCTTT.

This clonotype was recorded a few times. The chain's CDR3 is CASAQQGQVTEAFF. In DNA, the CDR3 is TGCGCCAGCGCCCAACAGGGACAAGTCACTGAAGCTTTCTTT. This rearrangement joins TRBV10-2 to TRBJ1-1, with a tentative D call TRBD1 (6 bases). Germline V lookup: CDR1 WSHSY, CDR2 SAAADI. The V end was cut by 8 bases, the J end by 4 bases, with 17 bases between. This CDR3 comprises 14 residues.

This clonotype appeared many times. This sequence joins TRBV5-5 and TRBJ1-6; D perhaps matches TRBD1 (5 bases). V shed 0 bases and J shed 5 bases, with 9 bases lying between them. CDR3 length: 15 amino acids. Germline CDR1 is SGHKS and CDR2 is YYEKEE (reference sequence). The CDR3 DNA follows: TGTGCCAGCAGCTTGGTCAGGGCGAATAATTCACCCCTCCACTTT. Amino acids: CASSLVRANNSPLHF.

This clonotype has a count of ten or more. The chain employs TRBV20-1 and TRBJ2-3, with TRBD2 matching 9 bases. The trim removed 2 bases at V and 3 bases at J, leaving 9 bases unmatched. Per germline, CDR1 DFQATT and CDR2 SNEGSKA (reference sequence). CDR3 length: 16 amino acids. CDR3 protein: CSARRRGRAGTDTQYF. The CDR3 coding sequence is TGCAGTGCTAGAAGGCGCGGGAGGGCCGGAACAGATACGCAGTATTTT.

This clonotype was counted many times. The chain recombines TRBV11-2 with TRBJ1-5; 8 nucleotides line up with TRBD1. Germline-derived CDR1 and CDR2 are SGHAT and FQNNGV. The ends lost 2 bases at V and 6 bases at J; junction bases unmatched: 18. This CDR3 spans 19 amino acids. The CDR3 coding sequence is TGTGCCAGCAGCTTAATGCCAGGGGGCCAACCCGGTTTGGGTCAGCCCCAGCATTTT. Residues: CASSLMPGGQPGLGQPQHF. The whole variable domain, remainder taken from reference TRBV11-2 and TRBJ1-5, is EAGVAQSPRYKIIEKRQSVAFWCNPISGHATLYWYQQILGQGPKLLIQFQNNGVVDDSQLPKDRFSAERLKGVDSTLKIQPAKLEDSAVYLCASSLMPGGQPGLGQPQHFGDGTRLSIL.

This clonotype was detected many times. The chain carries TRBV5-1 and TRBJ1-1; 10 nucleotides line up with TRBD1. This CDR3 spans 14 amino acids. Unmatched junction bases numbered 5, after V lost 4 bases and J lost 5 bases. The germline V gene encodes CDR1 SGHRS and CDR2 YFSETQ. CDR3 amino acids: CASSQGQGKTEAFF. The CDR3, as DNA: TGCGCCAGCAGCCAGGGACAGGGGAAAACTGAAGCTTTCTTT.

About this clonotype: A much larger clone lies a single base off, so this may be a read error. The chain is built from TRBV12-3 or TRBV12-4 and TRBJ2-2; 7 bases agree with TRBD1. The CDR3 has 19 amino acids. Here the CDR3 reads CAISFRASGQVGHTGELFF. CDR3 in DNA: TGTGCCATCAGTTTTAGAGCCTCCGGACAGGTCGGACACACCGGGGAGCTGTTTTTT.

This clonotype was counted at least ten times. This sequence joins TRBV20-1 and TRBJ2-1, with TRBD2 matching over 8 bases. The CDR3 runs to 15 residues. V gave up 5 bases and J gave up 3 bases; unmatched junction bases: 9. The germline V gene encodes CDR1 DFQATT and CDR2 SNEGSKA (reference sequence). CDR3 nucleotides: TGCAGTGCTCCCCCGGGGGGGTCGGTCTACAATGAGCAGTTCTTC. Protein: CSAPPGGSVYNEQFF.

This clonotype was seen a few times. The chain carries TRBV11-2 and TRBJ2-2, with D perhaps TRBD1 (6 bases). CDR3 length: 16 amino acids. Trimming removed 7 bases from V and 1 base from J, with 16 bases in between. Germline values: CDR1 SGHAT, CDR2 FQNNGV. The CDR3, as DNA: TGTGCCAGCACCCCCAATACAGGGCTGAACACCGGGGAGCTGTTTTTT. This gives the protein CASTPNTGLNTGELFF.

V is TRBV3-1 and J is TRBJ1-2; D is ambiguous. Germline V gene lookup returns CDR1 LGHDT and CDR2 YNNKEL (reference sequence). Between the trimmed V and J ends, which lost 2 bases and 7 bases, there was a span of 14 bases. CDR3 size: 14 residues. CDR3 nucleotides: TGTGCCAGCAGCCAATCTGCGTCGGTCTTTGGCTACACCTTC. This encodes CASSQSASVFGYTF.

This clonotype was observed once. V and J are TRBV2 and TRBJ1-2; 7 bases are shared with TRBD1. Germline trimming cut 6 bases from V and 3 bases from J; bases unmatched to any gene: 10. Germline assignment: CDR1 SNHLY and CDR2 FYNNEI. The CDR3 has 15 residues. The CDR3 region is CASSKRDRSYYGYTF. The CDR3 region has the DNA TGTGCCAGCAGCAAGAGGGACAGATCTTACTATGGCTACACCTTC.

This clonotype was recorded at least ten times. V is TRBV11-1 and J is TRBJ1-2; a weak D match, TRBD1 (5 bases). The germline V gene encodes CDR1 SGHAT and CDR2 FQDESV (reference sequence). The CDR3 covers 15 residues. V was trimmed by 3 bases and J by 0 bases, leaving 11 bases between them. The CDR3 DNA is TGTGCCAGCAGCTTGACCGACAGCTCTAACTATGGCTACACCTTC. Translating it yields CASSLTDSSNYGYTF. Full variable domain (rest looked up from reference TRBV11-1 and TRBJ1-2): EAEVAQSPRYKITEKSQAVAFWCDPISGHATLYWYRQILGQGPELLVQFQDESVVDDSQLPKDRFSAERLKGVDSTLKIQPAELGDSAMYLCASSLTDSSNYGYTFGSGTRLTVV.

The CDR3 region is CSARDRQAGGARAQYF. Here the CDR3 DNA reads TGCAGTGCTAGAGATCGGCAAGCGGGGGGGGCACGGGCGCAGTATTTT. V and J are TRBV20-1 and TRBJ2-3, with 10 positions matching TRBD2. V shed 0 bases, J shed 10 bases, and the junction held 13 bases outside the gene matches. The CDR3 runs to 16 residues. Germline V gene lookup returns CDR1 DFQATT and CDR2 SNEGSKA (reference sequence).

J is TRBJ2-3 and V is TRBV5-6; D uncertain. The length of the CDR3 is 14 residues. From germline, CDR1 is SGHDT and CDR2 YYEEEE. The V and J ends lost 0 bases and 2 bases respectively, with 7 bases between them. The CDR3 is CASSLDFLTDTQYF. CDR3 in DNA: TGTGCCAGCAGCTTGGACTTCCTCACAGATACGCAGTATTTT. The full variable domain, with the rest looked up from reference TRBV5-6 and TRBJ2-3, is DAGVTQSPTHLIKTRGQQVTLRCSPKSGHDTVSWYQQALGQGPQFIFQYYEEEERQRGNFPDRFSGHQFPNYSSELNVNALLLGDSALYLCASSLDFLTDTQYFGPGTRLTVL.

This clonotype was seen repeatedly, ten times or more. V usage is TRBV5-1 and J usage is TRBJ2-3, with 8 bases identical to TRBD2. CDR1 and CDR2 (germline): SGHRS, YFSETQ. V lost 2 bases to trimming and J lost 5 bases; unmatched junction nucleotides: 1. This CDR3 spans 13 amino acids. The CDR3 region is CASSFTSGDTQYF. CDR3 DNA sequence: TGCGCCAGCAGCTTCACTAGCGGAGATACGCAGTATTTT.

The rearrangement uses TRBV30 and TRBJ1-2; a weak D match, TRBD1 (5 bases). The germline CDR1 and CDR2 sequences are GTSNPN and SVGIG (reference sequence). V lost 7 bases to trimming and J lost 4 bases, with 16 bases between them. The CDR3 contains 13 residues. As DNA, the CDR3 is TGTGCCTCCCCAGGGACCGACTTCTATGGCTACACCTTC. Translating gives CASPGTDFYGYTF. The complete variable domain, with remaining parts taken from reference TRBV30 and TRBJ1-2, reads SQTIHQWPATLVQPVGSPLSLECTVEGTSNPNLYWYRQAAGRGLQLLFYSVGIGQISSEVPQNLSASRPQDRQFILSSKKLLLSDSGFYLCASPGTDFYGYTFGSGTRLTVV.

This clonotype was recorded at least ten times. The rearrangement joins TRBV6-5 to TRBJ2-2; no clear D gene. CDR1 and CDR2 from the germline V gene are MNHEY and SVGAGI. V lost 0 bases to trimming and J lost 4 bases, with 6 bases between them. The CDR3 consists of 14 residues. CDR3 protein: CASSYSGTTGELFF. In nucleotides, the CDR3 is TGTGCCAGCAGTTACTCGGGCACCACCGGGGAGCTGTTTTTT.

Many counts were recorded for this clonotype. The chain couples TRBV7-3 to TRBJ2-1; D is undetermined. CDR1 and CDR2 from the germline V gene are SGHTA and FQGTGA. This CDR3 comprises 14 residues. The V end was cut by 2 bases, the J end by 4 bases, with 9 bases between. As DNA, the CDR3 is TGTGCCAGCAGCTTAGAATCCGGATACAATGAGCAGTTCTTC. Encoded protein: CASSLESGYNEQFF.

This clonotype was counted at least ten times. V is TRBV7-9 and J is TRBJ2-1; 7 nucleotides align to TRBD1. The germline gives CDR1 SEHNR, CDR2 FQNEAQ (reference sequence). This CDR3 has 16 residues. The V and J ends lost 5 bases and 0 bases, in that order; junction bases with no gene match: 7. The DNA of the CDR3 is TGTGCCAGCAGCGGATACAGGGGTAGCTCCTACAATGAGCAGTTCTTC. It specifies CASSGYRGSSYNEQFF.

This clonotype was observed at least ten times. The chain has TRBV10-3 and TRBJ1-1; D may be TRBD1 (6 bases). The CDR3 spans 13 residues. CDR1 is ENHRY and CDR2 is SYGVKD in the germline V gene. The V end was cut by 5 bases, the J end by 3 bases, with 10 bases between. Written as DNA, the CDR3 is TGTGCCATCAGTCGGGACAAGGACACTGAAGCTTTCTTT. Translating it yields CAISRDKDTEAFF.

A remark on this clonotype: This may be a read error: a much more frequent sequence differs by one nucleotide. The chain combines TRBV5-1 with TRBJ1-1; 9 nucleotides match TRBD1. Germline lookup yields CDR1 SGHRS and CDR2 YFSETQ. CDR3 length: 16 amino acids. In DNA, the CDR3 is TGCGCCAGCAGCCTCATACTCTCCGGGACAGGGCTTGAAGCTTTATTT. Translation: CASSLILSGTGLEALF.

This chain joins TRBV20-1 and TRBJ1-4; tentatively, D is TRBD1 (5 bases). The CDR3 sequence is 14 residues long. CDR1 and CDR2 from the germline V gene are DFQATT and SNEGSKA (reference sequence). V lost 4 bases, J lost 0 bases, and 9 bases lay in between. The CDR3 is CSATGAATNEKLFF. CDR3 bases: TGCAGTGCTACCGGGGCAGCAACTAATGAAAAACTGTTTTTT.

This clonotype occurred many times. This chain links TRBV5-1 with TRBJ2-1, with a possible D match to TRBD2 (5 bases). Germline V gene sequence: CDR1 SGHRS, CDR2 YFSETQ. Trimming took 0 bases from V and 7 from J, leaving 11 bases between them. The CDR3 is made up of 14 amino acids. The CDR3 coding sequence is TGCGCCAGCAGCTTGGGGGAGTTGGTAAATGAGCAGTTCTTC. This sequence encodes CASSLGELVNEQFF.

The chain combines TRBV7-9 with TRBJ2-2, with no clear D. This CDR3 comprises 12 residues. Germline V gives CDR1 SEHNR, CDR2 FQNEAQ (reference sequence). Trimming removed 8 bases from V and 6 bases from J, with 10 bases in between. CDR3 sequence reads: CASLRDAGELFF. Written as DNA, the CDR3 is TGTGCCAGCCTGAGAGACGCCGGGGAGCTGTTTTTT. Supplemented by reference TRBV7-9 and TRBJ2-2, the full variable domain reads DTGVSQNPRHKITKRGQNVTFRCDPISEHNRLYWYRQTLGQGPEFLTYFQNEAQLEKSRLLSDRFSAERPKGSFSTLEIQRTEQGDSAMYLCASLRDAGELFFGEGSRLTVL.

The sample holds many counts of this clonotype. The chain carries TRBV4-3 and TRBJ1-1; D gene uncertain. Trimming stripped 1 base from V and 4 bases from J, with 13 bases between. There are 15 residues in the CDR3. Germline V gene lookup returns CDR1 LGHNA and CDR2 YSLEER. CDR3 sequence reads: CASSQVHSQATEAFF. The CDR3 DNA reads TGCGCCAGCAGCCAAGTTCACTCTCAGGCCACTGAAGCTTTCTTT.

CDR3 DNA: TGTGCCAGCAGTCAGCCTCAGAGAGACGCCTACGAGCAGTACTTC. It encodes CASSQPQRDAYEQYF. V and J are TRBV28 and TRBJ2-7; unclear D gene. There are 15 residues in the CDR3. Germline CDR1 and CDR2: MDHEN and SYDVKM. Trimming shortened V by 5 bases and J by 2 bases, and 16 bases separated the two germline ends.

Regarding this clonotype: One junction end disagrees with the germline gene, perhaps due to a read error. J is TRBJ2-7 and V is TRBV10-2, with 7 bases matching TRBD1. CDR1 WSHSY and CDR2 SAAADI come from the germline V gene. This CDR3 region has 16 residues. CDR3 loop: CASSYPTGSLSYELYF. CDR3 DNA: TGCGCCAGCAGCTATCCGACAGGGTCCCTCTCCTACGAGCTGTACTTC.